The clone carrying this T cell receptor (beta chain) was counted between two and nine times. The study reverse transcribed the entire isolated RNA, so it sequenced expressed TCRB transcripts. Sequencing used immunoSEQ multiplex PCR; TCRdb keeps in-frame clones, though not all of them. The data show about 930,000 clones, under 20% seen once. The data are from a study of beta chain features in type 1 diabetes. Sort purity for all populations was recorded as exceeding 98%. This TCR came from a woman between 18 and 29 years old in good health. Sequenced material: naive CD4+ T cells from blood.

CDR3 loop: CASSLTGRGRLDTQYF. CDR3 DNA sequence: TGTGCCAGCAGTTTAACGGGCAGGGGGCGTCTAGATACGCAGTATTTT. The rearrangement links TRBV28 to TRBJ2-3, with TRBD1 matching over 8 bases. J lost 5 bases, V lost 2 bases, and 9 bases had no gene match. This CDR3 spans 16 amino acids. The germline CDR1 and CDR2 sequences are MDHEN and SYDVKM. Looking up the rest from reference TRBV28 and TRBJ2-3 gives the full variable domain: DVKVTQSSRYLVKRTGEKVFLECVQDMDHENMFWYRQDPGLGLRLIYFSYDVKMKEKGDIPEGYSVSREKKERFSLILESASTNQTSMYLCASSLTGRGRLDTQYFGPGTRLTVL.